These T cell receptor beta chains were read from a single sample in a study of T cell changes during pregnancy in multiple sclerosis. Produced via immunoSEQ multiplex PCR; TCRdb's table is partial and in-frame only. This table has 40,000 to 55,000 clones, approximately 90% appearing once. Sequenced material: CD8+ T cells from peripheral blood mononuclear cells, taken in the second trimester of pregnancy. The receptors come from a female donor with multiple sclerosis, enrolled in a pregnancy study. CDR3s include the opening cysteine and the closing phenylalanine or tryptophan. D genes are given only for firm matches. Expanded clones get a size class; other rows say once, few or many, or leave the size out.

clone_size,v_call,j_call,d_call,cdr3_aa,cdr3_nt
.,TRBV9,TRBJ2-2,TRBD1,CASSARDSTIGELFF,TGTGCCAGCAGCGCCCGGGACAGTACGATCGGGGAGCTGTTTTTT
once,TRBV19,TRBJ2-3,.,CASSMFAVTDTQYF,TGTGCCAGTAGTATGTTCGCGGTCACAGATACGCAGTATTTT
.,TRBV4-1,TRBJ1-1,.,CASSLQGENTEAFF,TGCGCCAGCAGCCTACAGGGAGAGAACACTGAAGCTTTCTTT
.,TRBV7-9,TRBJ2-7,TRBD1,CASSSGQGASEQYF,TGTGCCAGCAGCTCCGGACAGGGGGCCAGCGAGCAGTACTTC
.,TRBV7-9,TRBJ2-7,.,CASRGQSAWQYF,TGTGCCAGCAGGGGGCAGTCCGCTTGGCAGTACTTC
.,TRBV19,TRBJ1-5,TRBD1,CASSIDRVLTDQPQHF,TGTGCCAGTAGTATCGACAGGGTTTTAACCGATCAGCCCCAGCATTTT
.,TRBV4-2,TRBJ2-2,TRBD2,CASSQEISGGPTGELFF,TGTGCCAGCAGCCAAGAGATTAGCGGGGGGCCCACCGGGGAGCTGTTTTTT
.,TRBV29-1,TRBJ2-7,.,CSVEGEGLRGVEEQYF,TGCAGCGTTGAAGGTGAGGGGCTGCGGGGTGTGGAGGAGCAGTACTTC
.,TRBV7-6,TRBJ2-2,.,CAISTNTGELFF,TGTGCCATTAGCACGAACACCGGGGAGCTGTTTTTT
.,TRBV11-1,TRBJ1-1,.,CASSLQVNTEAFF,TGTGCCAGCAGCTTACAGGTTAACACTGAAGCTTTCTTT
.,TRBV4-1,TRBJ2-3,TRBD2,CASSHPGTSGAYTDTQYF,TGCGCCAGCAGCCACCCCGGGACTAGCGGGGCCTACACAGATACGCAGTATTTT
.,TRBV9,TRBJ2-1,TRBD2,CASSDGSGGFYNEQFF,TGTGCCAGCAGCGACGGGAGCGGGGGGTTCTACAATGAGCAGTTCTTC
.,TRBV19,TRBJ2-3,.,CASTTVESWDTQYF,TGTGCCAGCACGACAGTGGAGTCGTGGGATACGCAGTATTTT
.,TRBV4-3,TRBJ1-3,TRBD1,CASSQTRTGGNTIYF,TGCGCCAGCAGCCAAACTAGGACAGGGGGAAACACCATATATTTT
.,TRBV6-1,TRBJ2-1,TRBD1,CATLNRGRGVEQFF,TGTGCCACCCTTAACAGGGGGAGAGGTGTTGAGCAGTTCTTC
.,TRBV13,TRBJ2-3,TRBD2,CASSPRTSGSTDTQYF,TGTGCCAGCAGCCCGCGGACTAGCGGAAGCACAGATACGCAGTATTTT
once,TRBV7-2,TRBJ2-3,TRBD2,CASSLAASGGASTDTQYF,TGTGCCAGCAGCTTAGCGGCTAGCGGGGGGGCCAGCACAGATACGCAGTATTTT
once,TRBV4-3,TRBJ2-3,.,CASSQEGGQRDTQYF,TGCGCCAGCAGCCAAGAGGGGGGGCAGAGAGATACGCAGTATTTT
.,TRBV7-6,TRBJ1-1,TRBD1,CASSHPKERTGMNTEAFF,TGTGCCAGCAGCCACCCCAAAGAAAGGACAGGAATGAACACTGAAGCTTTCTTT
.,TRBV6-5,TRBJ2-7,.,CASSITRFAYEQYF,TGTGCCAGCAGCATCACGCGTTTTGCCTACGAGCAGTACTTC
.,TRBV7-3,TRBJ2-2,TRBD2,CASSLSGGADGELFF,TGTGCCAGCAGCTTATCCGGGGGGGCGGACGGGGAGCTGTTTTTT
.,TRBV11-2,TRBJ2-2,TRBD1,CASSLDRGSPGELFF,TGTGCCAGCAGCTTAGACAGGGGGAGTCCGGGGGAGCTGTTTTTT
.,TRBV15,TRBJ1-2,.,CATSRRDKTYGYTF,TGTGCCACCAGCCGCAGGGACAAAACCTATGGCTACACCTTC
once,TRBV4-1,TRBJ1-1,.,CASSPAAVNTEAFF,TGCGCCAGCAGCCCCGCGGCTGTGAACACTGAAGCTTTCTTT
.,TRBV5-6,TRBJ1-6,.,CASSSGEGDSPLHF,TGTGCCAGCAGCTCAGGGGAAGGGGATTCACCCCTCCACTTT
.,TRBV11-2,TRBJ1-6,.,CASSSAGYNSPLHF,TGTGCCAGCAGCAGCGCGGGCTATAATTCACCCCTCCACTTT
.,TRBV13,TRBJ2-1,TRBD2,CASSLAGTSGYNEQFF,TGTGCCAGCAGCTTAGCCGGGACTAGCGGATACAATGAGCAGTTCTTC
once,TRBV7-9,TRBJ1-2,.,CASSSLPDKNYGYTF,TGTGCCAGCAGCTCCCTTCCGGACAAAAACTATGGCTACACCTTC
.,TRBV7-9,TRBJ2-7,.,CASSWTAYEQYF,TGTGCCAGCAGCTGGACAGCCTACGAGCAGTACTTC
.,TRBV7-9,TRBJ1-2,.,CASSSQRETGGYTF,TGTGCCAGCAGCTCCCAACGGGAGACGGGAGGCTACACCTTC
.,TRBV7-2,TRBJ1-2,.,CASSPAGEPNGYTF,TGTGCCAGTAGCCCCGCCGGGGAGCCGAATGGCTACACCTTC
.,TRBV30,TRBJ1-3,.,CAWVLWRDSGNTIYF,TGTGCCTGGGTCCTCTGGAGGGACTCTGGAAACACCATATATTTT
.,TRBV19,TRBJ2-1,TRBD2,CASSTSGGYNEQFF,TGTGCCAGTAGTACTAGCGGGGGTTACAATGAGCAGTTCTTC
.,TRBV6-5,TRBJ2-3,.,CASSVAGTDTQYF,TGTGCCAGCAGCGTAGCGGGCACAGATACGCAGTATTTT
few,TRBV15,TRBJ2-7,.,CATSRVSGVPYEQYF,TGTGCCACCAGCAGAGTTTCAGGGGTACCCTACGAGCAGTACTTC
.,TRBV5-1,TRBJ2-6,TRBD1,CASSGDRELYGANVLTF,TGCGCCAGCAGCGGTGACAGGGAATTATATGGGGCCAACGTCCTGACTTTC
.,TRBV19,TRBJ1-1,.,CASSINIAWQGNTEAFF,TGTGCCAGTAGTATCAATATTGCTTGGCAGGGTAACACTGAAGCTTTCTTT
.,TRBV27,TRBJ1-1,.,CASRTAGLTEAFF,TGTGCCAGCAGGACGGCAGGGCTCACTGAAGCTTTCTTT
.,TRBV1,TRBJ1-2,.,CTSSQTRGLSYGYTF,TGCACCAGCAGCCAAACAAGGGGGCTGAGCTATGGCTACACCTTC
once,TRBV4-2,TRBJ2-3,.,CASSQDRLLSQGPSTDTQYF,TGTGCCAGCAGCCAAGATCGGTTGCTAAGTCAGGGCCCGTCCACAGATACGCAGTATTTT
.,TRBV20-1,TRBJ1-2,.,CSFRGNYGYTF,TGCAGTTTTAGGGGAAACTATGGCTACACCTTC
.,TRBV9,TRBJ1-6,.,CASSPRTVRDSPLHF,TGTGCCAGCAGCCCCCGGACAGTCAGGGACTCACCCCTCCACTTT
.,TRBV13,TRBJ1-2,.,CASRSSSVNYGYTF,TGTGCCAGCAGGTCTAGCTCAGTGAACTATGGCTACACCTTC
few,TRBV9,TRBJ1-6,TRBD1,CASSVAGTGSSYNSPLHF,TGTGCCAGCAGCGTAGCGGGGACAGGGAGCTCCTATAATTCACCCCTCCACTTT
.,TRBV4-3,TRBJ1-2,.,CASSQGPGVEYGYTF,TGCGCCAGCAGCCAAGGGCCGGGGGTGGAATATGGCTACACCTTC
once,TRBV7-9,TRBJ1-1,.,CASSYLQGRNTEAFF,TGTGCCAGCAGCTACTTACAGGGTAGGAACACTGAAGCTTTCTTT
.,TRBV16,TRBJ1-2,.,CASSQSSSGFNYGYTF,TGTGCCAGCAGCCAATCGTCCTCAGGATTTAACTATGGCTACACCTTC
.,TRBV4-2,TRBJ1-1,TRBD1,CASSQGPGTGVQSTEAFF,TGTGCCAGCAGCCAAGGTCCCGGGACAGGGGTCCAAAGCACTGAAGCTTTCTTT
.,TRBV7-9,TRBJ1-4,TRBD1,CASSPETGSNEKLFF,TGTGCCAGCAGCCCAGAGACAGGGAGTAATGAAAAACTGTTTTTT
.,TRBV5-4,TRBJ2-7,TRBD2,CASSGGGATYEQYF,TGTGCCAGCAGCGGCGGGGGTGCTACCTACGAGCAGTACTTC
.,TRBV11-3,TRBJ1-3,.,CASSADSSGNTIYF,TGTGCCAGCAGCGCGGACAGTTCGGGAAACACCATATATTTT
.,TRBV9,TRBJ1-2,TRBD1,CASSVGDREFYGYTF,TGTGCCAGCAGCGTAGGGGACAGGGAGTTCTATGGCTACACCTTC